Listed here are 25 T cell receptor beta chains from one sample, sequenced in a study of cytomegalovirus exposure and HLA in healthy donors. PCR primers comprised 60 Vbeta and 13 Jbeta primers. Here immunoSEQ multiplex PCR was the method, and the copy in TCRdb shows in-frame clones only, minus some. The repertoire includes about 160,000 clones, 70% to 80% of them detected once, and around 1.3% sits in the top ten. The sequenced sample consisted of PBMCs. The receptor source for this set is a woman in her forties or fifties in good health and CMV-seronegative.

In this sample, this clone turned up once. The V and J genes are TRBV11-2 and TRBJ1-5; D is undetermined. This CDR3 is 12 amino acids long. Trimming took off 5 bases at V and 9 bases at J, with 11 bases between the two ends. The germline gives CDR1 SGHAT, CDR2 FQNNGV. CDR3 bases: TGTGCCAGCAGCAGCTCAGCGACGCCCCAGCATTTT. Protein sequence: CASSSSATPQHF.

CDR3 sequence (DNA): TGTGCCAGCAGCCTAACCCTACAGGAGCAGTACTTC. This sequence encodes CASSLTLQEQYF. The rearrangement joins TRBV7-2 to TRBJ2-7; D not resolved. The CDR3 covers 12 residues. V dropped 5 bases and J dropped 7 bases, with 12 bases sitting between them. Per germline, CDR1 SGHTA and CDR2 FQGNSA.

This rearrangement joins TRBV12-5 to TRBJ2-1; D perhaps matches TRBD2 (5 bases). Germline-derived CDR1 and CDR2 are LGHNT and FRNRAP. Trimming stripped 6 bases from V and 0 bases from J, with 6 bases between. There are 13 residues in the CDR3. The chain's CDR3 is CASGSGSYNEQFF. CDR3 coding DNA: TGTGCTAGTGGAAGCGGCTCCTACAATGAGCAGTTCTTC.

CDR3 sequence: CSVDSWQGASTDTQYF. The CDR3 DNA follows: TGCAGCGTTGACTCCTGGCAGGGGGCTAGCACAGATACGCAGTATTTT. The chain joins TRBV29-1 to TRBJ2-3; 8 nucleotides line up with TRBD1. The CDR3 is 16 residues long. The trim removed 3 bases at V and 0 bases at J, leaving 8 bases unmatched. Germline-derived CDR1 and CDR2 are SQVTM and ANQGSEA.

In this sample, this clone turned up once. The CDR3 DNA reads as TGTGCCAGCAGCTTAGCAACTAGCGGGGGGTACGACGAGCAGTACTTC. This encodes CASSLATSGGYDEQYF. The V and J genes are TRBV7-9 and TRBJ2-7; 12 positions agree with TRBD2. The length of the CDR3 is 16 residues. Per germline, CDR1 SEHNR and CDR2 FQNEAQ (reference sequence). The V gene end was trimmed by 0 bases and the J gene end by 5 bases; junction bases not matched to a gene: 5.

This chain joins TRBV27 and TRBJ2-7; 11 bases agree with TRBD1. This CDR3 region has 16 residues. V lost 5 bases and J lost 1; bases outside the gene matches: 7. Germline V lookup: CDR1 MNHEY, CDR2 SMNVEV (reference sequence). CDR3 sequence reads: CASSPRGQGASYEQYF. Written as DNA, the CDR3 is TGTGCCAGCAGTCCCCGAGGACAGGGGGCATCCTACGAGCAGTACTTC.

The chain joins TRBV9 to TRBJ2-1, with 8 bases matching TRBD2. Germline V gives CDR1 SGDLS, CDR2 YYNGEE. The CDR3 is 18 amino acids. J gave up 2 bases and V 4 bases, and 14 bases lay outside the gene matches. The CDR3 loop is CASSPLTYSGTPYNEQFF. CDR3 in DNA: TGTGCCAGCAGCCCCCTGACCTATAGCGGGACCCCCTACAATGAGCAGTTCTTC.

The chain employs TRBV4-2 and TRBJ1-5; D perhaps matches TRBD1 (5 bases). V lost 0 bases to trimming and J lost 7 bases, with 10 bases between them. The CDR3 spans 14 residues. CDR1 is LGHNA, CDR2 YNFKEQ, per germline. CDR3 residues: CASSQDGGAQPQHF. CDR3 in DNA: TGTGCCAGCAGCCAAGATGGAGGGGCCCAGCCCCAGCATTTT.

V is TRBV6-5 and J is TRBJ2-7; 7 bases map to TRBD1. Trimming removed 6 bases from V and 2 bases from J; junction bases left unmatched: 7. The length of the CDR3 is 14 residues. Germline CDR1 and CDR2: MNHEY and SVGAGI. This CDR3 reads CASSLQGDPYEQYF. CDR3 nucleotide sequence: TGTGCCAGCAGCCTCCAGGGGGATCCCTACGAGCAGTACTTC.

The chain joins TRBV9 to TRBJ1-1; a possible D gene is TRBD1 (6 bases). The ends were cut back, 7 bases at V and 0 bases at J, with 10 bases in the middle. The CDR3 runs to 13 residues. The V gene's germline CDR1 is SGDLS and CDR2 YYNGEE. CDR3 amino acids: CASGHRVNTEAFF. CDR3 nucleotides: TGTGCCAGCGGTCACAGGGTGAACACTGAAGCTTTCTTT.

The rearrangement links TRBV19 to TRBJ1-2, with D possibly TRBD1 on 6 matching bases. The CDR3 is 15 amino acids. Germline V gene data show CDR1 as LNHDA and CDR2 as SQIVND (reference sequence). V gave up 10 bases and J gave up 5 bases, with 23 bases separating them. The CDR3 nucleotides read TGTGCCACCAAACCCTCGGCCGGACAGTCTTATGGCTACACCTTC. It encodes CATKPSAGQSYGYTF.

The genes are TRBV9 and TRBJ2-7; 7 bases agree with TRBD1. Germline CDR1 and CDR2: SGDLS and YYNGEE. The CDR3 loop spans 13 amino acids. The V gene end was trimmed by 3 bases and the J gene end by 6 bases; junction bases not matched to a gene: 6. Written as DNA, the CDR3 is TGTGCCAGCAGCGCTGGGACAGCTGTCGAGCAGTACTTC. It encodes CASSAGTAVEQYF. The full variable domain, its missing parts supplied by reference TRBV9 and TRBJ2-7, is DSGVTQTPKHLITATGQRVTLRCSPRSGDLSVYWYQQSLDQGLQFLIQYYNGEERAKGNILERFSAQQFPDLHSELNLSSLELGDSALYFCASSAGTAVEQYFGPGTRLTVT.

This clone was seen more than once but under ten times. V and J are TRBV7-2 and TRBJ2-1; 11 positions agree with TRBD2. Germline CDR1 reads SGHTA; CDR2 reads FQGNSA. The V and J ends lost 5 bases and 0 bases, in that order; junction bases with no gene match: 3. The CDR3 has 16 residues. CDR3 sequence (DNA): TGTGCCAGCAGCCCGGGACTAGCGGACTCCTACAATGAGCAGTTCTTC. It translates to CASSPGLADSYNEQFF.

This chain joins TRBV27 and TRBJ1-5, with 9 bases that match TRBD1. Germline CDR1 and CDR2: MNHEY and SMNVEV (reference sequence). CDR3 length: 16 residues. V lost 6 bases and J lost 11; bases outside the gene matches: 17. Here the CDR3 reads CASSIGQGPGIGAQHF. The CDR3 bases are TGTGCCAGCAGCATCGGACAGGGGCCCGGAATTGGGGCCCAGCATTTT.

The chain couples TRBV30 to TRBJ2-5, with a possible D match to TRBD1 (5 bases). V lost 1 base and J 3 bases, leaving 9 bases between the germline ends. Germline CDR1 is GTSNPN and CDR2 is SVGIG (reference sequence). CDR3 length: 13 residues. Here the CDR3 reads CAWSGGAEETQYF. The CDR3 DNA reads TGTGCCTGGAGTGGGGGCGCGGAAGAGACCCAGTACTTC.

This chain uses TRBV18 with TRBJ2-2; possible D gene TRBD1, 5 bases. Germline V lookup: CDR1 KGHSH, CDR2 LQKENI. The CDR3 covers 14 residues. Trimming pared 3 bases from V and 4 bases from J, leaving 9 bases between. This chain's CDR3 is CASSPSRATGELFF. CDR3 in DNA: TGTGCCAGCTCACCGTCCAGGGCCACCGGGGAGCTGTTTTTT.

The chain recombines TRBV5-1 with TRBJ2-5; D is perhaps TRBD1 (6 bases). Germline V gene sequence: CDR1 SGHRS, CDR2 YFSETQ. V was cut by 4 bases and J by 5 bases, with 15 bases left in between. The CDR3 spans 14 residues. This chain's CDR3 is CASSQDSRAETQYF. The CDR3 DNA sequence: TGCGCCAGCAGCCAGGACAGCCGGGCGGAGACCCAGTACTTC.

This clone was picked up a small number of times. V is TRBV28 and J is TRBJ2-7; TRBD1 might be the D (5 bases). V lost 3 bases, J lost 3 bases, and 9 bases lay in between. This CDR3 contains 13 residues. From germline, CDR1 is MDHEN and CDR2 SYDVKM. DNA of the CDR3: TGTGCCAGCAGTTTGGGGCACCTCTACGAGCAGTACTTC. The encoded protein is CASSLGHLYEQYF.

The V gene is TRBV19, the J gene TRBJ2-2; 7 bases fit TRBD2. The V and J ends lost 6 bases and 4 bases, in that order; junction bases with no gene match: 5. The CDR3 contains 14 residues. Germline CDR1 LNHDA, CDR2 SQIVND (reference sequence). The CDR3 loop is CASSPTGGTGELFF. The CDR3 DNA follows: TGTGCCAGTAGCCCCACGGGGGGCACCGGGGAGCTGTTTTTT.

This clone was observed a few times. V gene TRBV28 combines with J gene TRBJ1-6, with 10 positions matching TRBD1. J gave up 7 bases and V 7 bases, and 1 base lay outside the gene matches. This CDR3 region has 13 residues. From germline, CDR1 is MDHEN and CDR2 SYDVKM. CDR3 coding DNA: TGTGCCAGCAAGGGACAGGGGAATTCACCCCTCCACTTT. Residues: CASKGQGNSPLHF.

This clone was counted a few times. The chain joins TRBV18 to TRBJ2-1; 7 nucleotides align to TRBD1. The V gene end was trimmed by 3 bases and the J gene end by 0 bases; junction bases not matched to a gene: 2. The CDR3 extends over 15 amino acids. Germline assignment: CDR1 KGHSH and CDR2 LQKENI. The CDR3 DNA reads as TGTGCCAGCTCACCGACAGGGACCTCCTACAATGAGCAGTTCTTC. Residues: CASSPTGTSYNEQFF.

The rearrangement links TRBV4-3 to TRBJ2-7, with D maybe TRBD1 (6 bases). The CDR3 is 13 amino acids. Trimming left V 4 bases short and J 3 bases short, with 10 bases between. Germline values: CDR1 LGHNA, CDR2 YSLEER. The CDR3 DNA reads as TGCGCCAGCAGCCGAAAGGACAGCTACGAGCAGTACTTC. Amino acid sequence: CASSRKDSYEQYF.

V gene TRBV30 combines with J gene TRBJ2-2; TRBD2 matches at 10 bases. Germline V gene data show CDR1 as GTSNPN and CDR2 as SVGIG (reference sequence). This CDR3 is built from 17 residues. The ends lost 2 bases at V and 0 bases at J; junction bases unmatched: 6. CDR3 sequence reads: CAWSRLAGAANTGELFF. CDR3 sequence (DNA): TGTGCCTGGAGTAGACTAGCGGGCGCCGCGAACACCGGGGAGCTGTTTTTT.

This chain connects TRBV5-5 to TRBJ1-1; D remains unclear. In germline, CDR1 is SGHKS, CDR2 YYEKEE (reference sequence). The CDR3 length is 14 residues. The ends were cut back, 2 bases at V and 1 base at J, with 9 bases in the middle. The CDR3 loop is CASSFYFSNTEAFF. CDR3 coding DNA: TGTGCCAGCAGCTTCTACTTTTCGAACACTGAAGCTTTCTTT.

The chain has TRBV30 and TRBJ1-1; a weak D match, TRBD1 (5 bases). Germline V CDR1 and CDR2: GTSNPN, SVGIG (reference sequence). The CDR3 length is 12 residues. Trimming took 8 bases from V and 10 from J, leaving 20 bases between them. The CDR3 bases are TGTGCCACTACGTCGGGGGGAGTACGAGCTTTCTTT. Translation: CATTSGGVRAFF.